Below are 12 T cell receptor beta chains sequenced from a single sample in a study of blood T cell repertoires in COVID-19. Only in-frame clones appear in the TCRdb table, and some are missing; sequencing was by immunoSEQ multiplex PCR. The sample has roughly 150,000 clones; around 84% are singletons. Sequencing was carried out using peripheral blood. The receptor set was obtained from a woman aged 45-65 years with acute or convalescent COVID-19.

V gene TRBV5-1 combines with J gene TRBJ2-6; TRBD1 aligns across 7 bases. The CDR3 has 18 residues. Germline CDR1 reads SGHRS; CDR2 reads YFSETQ. V was clipped by 4 bases and J by 0 bases; unmatched bases: 10. CDR3: CASSLDNRGASGANVLTF. Written as DNA, the CDR3 is TGCGCCAGCAGCCTGGACAACAGGGGAGCCTCTGGGGCCAACGTCCTGACTTTC. The whole variable domain, filled in from reference TRBV5-1 and TRBJ2-6, reads KAGVTQTPRYLIKTRGQQVTLSCSPISGHRSVSWYQQTPGQGLQFLFEYFSETQRNKGNFPGRFSGRQFSNSRSEMNVSTLELGDSALYLCASSLDNRGASGANVLTFGAGSRLTVL.

The chain employs TRBV5-5 and TRBJ1-5; D is unclear. CDR1 SGHKS and CDR2 YYEKEE come from the germline V gene (reference sequence). The CDR3 is 15 amino acids. V was clipped by 0 bases and J by 0 bases, with 7 bases between them. CDR3 nucleotide sequence: TGTGCCAGCAGCTTGGATCAGTATAGCAATCAGCCCCAGCATTTT. Translated, it gives CASSLDQYSNQPQHF. The complete variable domain, with remaining parts taken from reference TRBV5-5 and TRBJ1-5, reads DAGVTQSPTHLIKTRGQQVTLRCSPISGHKSVSWYQQVLGQGPQFIFQYYEKEERGRGNFPDRFSARQFPNYSSELNVNALLLGDSALYLCASSLDQYSNQPQHFGDGTRLSIL.

The chain is built from TRBV5-1 and TRBJ2-2; TRBD1 might be the D (5 bases). CDR1 SGHRS and CDR2 YFSETQ come from the germline V gene. CDR3 length: 14 residues. The V gene lost 1 base and the J gene lost 6 bases, with 10 bases spanning the gap. CDR3 sequence reads: CASSLQGSAGELFF. Here the CDR3 DNA reads TGCGCCAGCAGCTTGCAGGGATCGGCCGGGGAGCTGTTTTTT.

Notes on this clone: This sample also contains other DNA sequences that code for the same CDR3. This chain joins TRBV30 and TRBJ1-6; D may be TRBD1 (6 bases). The germline CDR1 and CDR2 sequences are GTSNPN and SVGIG (reference sequence). The CDR3 consists of 12 residues. With 5 bases removed from V and 6 bases from J, the gap between germline ends came to 8 bases. The CDR3 DNA reads TGTGCCTGGCGGGGGGCTAATTCACCCCTCCACTTT. Translation: CAWRGANSPLHF.

The chain combines TRBV28 with TRBJ2-2; 9 bases agree with TRBD2. The ends lost 8 bases at V and 4 bases at J; junction bases unmatched: 2. This CDR3 is 13 amino acids long. The V gene's germline CDR1 is MDHEN and CDR2 SYDVKM. CDR3 residues: CASGGGATGELFF. The CDR3 bases are TGTGCCAGCGGCGGGGGGGCCACCGGGGAGCTGTTTTTT.

The rearrangement joins TRBV18 to TRBJ1-2; TRBD1 aligns across 7 bases. The CDR3 runs 15 residues. V lost 2 bases, J lost 0 bases, and 3 bases stayed unmatched. Germline lookup yields CDR1 KGHSH and CDR2 LQKENI. CDR3 sequence: CASSPGTEPNYGYTF. The CDR3 coding sequence is TGTGCCAGCTCACCAGGGACAGAACCTAACTATGGCTACACCTTC.

The chain carries TRBV23-1 and TRBJ1-1; TRBD1 matches 8 bases. TRBV23-1 is classed as an ORF, of uncertain function. This CDR3 region has 16 residues. After removal of 3 bases from V and 0 bases from J, the junction contained 6 bases not matched to a gene. The CDR3 region is CASSQVRTGLNTEAFF. The CDR3 bases are TGCGCCAGCAGTCAGGTTAGGACAGGGTTGAACACTGAAGCTTTCTTT.

With regard to this clone: The sample holds other DNA sequences that translate to the same CDR3. The DNA of the CDR3 is TGTGCCAGCAGCCAAGTAGCAGGGCCTTACGAGCAGTACTTC. It encodes CASSQVAGPYEQYF. The rearrangement joins TRBV14 to TRBJ2-7; D perhaps matches TRBD1 (5 bases). The CDR3 spans 14 residues. CDR1 is SGHDN and CDR2 is FVKESK in the germline V gene. Trimming cost V 1 base and J 4 bases, with 11 bases left between them.

This rearrangement joins TRBV4-3 to TRBJ1-1; D perhaps matches TRBD1 (6 bases). Looked up from germline, CDR1 is LGHNA and CDR2 is YSLEER. CDR3 length: 15 residues. Trimming removed 0 bases from V and 1 base from J, with 9 bases in between. CDR3 loop: CASSQDGRGNTEAFF. The DNA for the CDR3 is TGCGCCAGCAGCCAAGACGGCAGGGGGAACACTGAAGCTTTCTTT.

In its sample, this clone was seen a few times. V gene TRBV6-5 combines with J gene TRBJ1-6; 9 bases match TRBD1. Germline lookup yields CDR1 MNHEY and CDR2 SVGAGI. V gave up 6 bases and J gave up 8 bases; unmatched junction bases: 5. This CDR3 spans 14 amino acids. CDR3 sequence reads: CASSGGQGYSPLHF. The CDR3 nucleotides are TGTGCCAGCAGCGGGGGACAGGGATATTCACCCCTCCACTTT.

The chain employs TRBV3-1 (or the pseudogene TRBV3-2) and TRBJ2-1, with 8 bases aligning to TRBD2. The V and J ends lost 2 bases and 0 bases, in that order; junction bases with no gene match: 9. Germline V gene sequence: CDR1 LGHDT, CDR2 YNNKEL (reference sequence). This CDR3 has 18 residues. CDR3 in DNA: TGTGCCAGCAGCCAAAGGGGGAGGCTAGCGGGCTCCTACAATGAGCAGTTCTTC. Residues: CASSQRGRLAGSYNEQFF.

This chain uses TRBV5-4 with TRBJ2-2; TRBD1 agrees at 8 bases. After removal of 2 bases from V and 5 bases from J, the junction contained 5 bases not matched to a gene. Germline V gives CDR1 SGHNT, CDR2 YYREEE (reference sequence). The CDR3 extends over 15 amino acids. CDR3 in DNA: TGTGCCAGCAGCTTAAGCCGGGACAGGACCGGGGAGCTGTTTTTT. Protein sequence: CASSLSRDRTGELFF.